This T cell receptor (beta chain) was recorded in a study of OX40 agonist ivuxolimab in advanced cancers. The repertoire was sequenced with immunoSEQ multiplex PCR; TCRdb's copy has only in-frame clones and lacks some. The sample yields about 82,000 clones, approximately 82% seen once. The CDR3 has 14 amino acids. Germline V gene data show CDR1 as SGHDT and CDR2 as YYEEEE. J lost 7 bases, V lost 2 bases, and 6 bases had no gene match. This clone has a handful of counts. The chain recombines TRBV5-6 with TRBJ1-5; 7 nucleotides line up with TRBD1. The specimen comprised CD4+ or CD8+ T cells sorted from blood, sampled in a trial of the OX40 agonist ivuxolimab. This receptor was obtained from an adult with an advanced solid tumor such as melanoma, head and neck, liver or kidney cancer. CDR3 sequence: CASSFSQGGQPQHF. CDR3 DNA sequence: TGTGCCAGCAGCTTCTCCCAGGGGGGCCAGCCCCAGCATTTT.